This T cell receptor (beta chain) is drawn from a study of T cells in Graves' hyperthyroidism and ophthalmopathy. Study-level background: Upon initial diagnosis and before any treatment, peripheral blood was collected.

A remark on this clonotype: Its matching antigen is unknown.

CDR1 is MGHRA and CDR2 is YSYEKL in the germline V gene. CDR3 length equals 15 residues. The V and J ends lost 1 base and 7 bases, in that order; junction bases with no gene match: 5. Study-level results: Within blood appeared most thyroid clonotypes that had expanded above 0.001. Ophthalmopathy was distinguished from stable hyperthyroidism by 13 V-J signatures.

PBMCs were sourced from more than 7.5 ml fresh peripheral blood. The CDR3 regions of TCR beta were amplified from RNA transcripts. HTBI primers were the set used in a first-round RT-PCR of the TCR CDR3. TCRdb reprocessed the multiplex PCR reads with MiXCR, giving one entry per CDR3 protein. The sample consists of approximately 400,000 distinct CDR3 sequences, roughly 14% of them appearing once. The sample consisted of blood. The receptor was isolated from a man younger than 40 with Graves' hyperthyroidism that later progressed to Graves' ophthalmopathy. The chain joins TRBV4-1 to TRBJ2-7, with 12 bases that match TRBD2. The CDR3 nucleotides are TGCGCCAGCAGCCAAGGACTAGCGGGGGCCGGTGAGCAGTACTTC. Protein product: CASSQGLAGAGEQYF.